This T cell receptor (beta chain) was recorded in a study of T-cell memory formation after mild COVID-19. General study points: Memory sampled before infection contained some responding clones, suggesting cross-reactive memory joined.

With regard to this clonotype: Its target is unknown.

V dropped 2 bases and J dropped 3 bases, with 12 bases sitting between them. The germline V gene encodes CDR1 SGHDT and CDR2 YYEEEE. The CDR3 extends over 14 amino acids. TCRdb reprocessed the 5' RACE reads with MiXCR, giving one entry per CDR3 protein. The table records 350,000 to 500,000 distinct CDR3 sequences, about 25% of them present only once. Specimen: PBMCs or a T cell subset sorted from them (not recorded which). The V gene is TRBV5-6, the J gene TRBJ2-7; TRBD2 might be the D (5 bases). This clonotype was sampled from an adult woman who had mild COVID-19 (a few samples of this study predate the infection). Cell type and time point are not known. The CDR3, as DNA: TGTGCCAGCAGCTTTCGTTTCGAGGGCTACGAGCAGTACTTC. Protein: CASSFRFEGYEQYF.